A single sample is the source of the 20 T cell receptor beta chains below, sequenced in a study of beta chain features in type 1 diabetes. Sequencing targeted expressed TCRB transcripts, as all isolated RNA had been reverse transcribed. Repertoires were generated with immunoSEQ multiplex PCR, while TCRdb's copy carries only in-frame clones and drops some. The sample shows 200,000 to 250,000 clones, around 14% of them seen only once. Sequencing was performed on naive CD4+ T cells from blood. These receptors were collected from a woman in her thirties or forties in good health.

This chain joins TRBV7-2 and TRBJ1-3, with a weak D call TRBD1 (6 bases). V lost 3 bases to trimming and J lost 0 bases, with 12 bases between them. The length of the CDR3 is 16 residues. Looked up from germline, CDR1 is SGHTA and CDR2 is FQGNSA. The CDR3 spells CASSFDRRSSGNTIYF. The DNA for the CDR3 is TGTGCCAGCAGCTTTGACAGGCGGAGCTCTGGAAACACCATATATTTT.

This clone came up a few times. The chain recombines TRBV6-5 with TRBJ1-1; D is unclear. The CDR3 is made up of 14 amino acids. Trimming cost V 6 bases and J 4 bases, with 15 bases left between them. CDR1 and CDR2 (germline): MNHEY, SVGAGI. In DNA, the CDR3 is TGTGCCAGCAGGCCCCCAACGGGGAGCACTGAAGCTTTCTTT. Protein product: CASRPPTGSTEAFF.

This clone was detected only a few times. J is TRBJ1-1 and V is TRBV19; 9 bases line up with TRBD1. The CDR3 has 15 amino acids. In germline, CDR1 is LNHDA, CDR2 SQIVND (reference sequence). The J segment lost 0 bases and the V segment lost 7 bases, leaving 6 bases of the junction unmatched. The CDR3 nucleotides are TGTGCCAGTACCTCGGGGACAGGGATGAACACTGAAGCTTTCTTT. Translated, it gives CASTSGTGMNTEAFF.

This clone was seen a handful of times. The genes are TRBV5-1 and TRBJ2-1, with 12 bases identical to TRBD2. CDR1 SGHRS and CDR2 YFSETQ come from the germline V gene. The CDR3 totals 15 residues. Germline trimming cut 3 bases from V and 6 bases from J; bases unmatched to any gene: 4. The DNA for the CDR3 is TGCGCCAGCAGCTCTAGCGGGGGGGACTCCAATGAGCAGTTCTTC. It codes for CASSSSGGDSNEQFF. The complete variable domain, with remaining parts taken from reference TRBV5-1 and TRBJ2-1, reads KAGVTQTPRYLIKTRGQQVTLSCSPISGHRSVSWYQQTPGQGLQFLFEYFSETQRNKGNFPGRFSGRQFSNSRSEMNVSTLELGDSALYLCASSSSGGDSNEQFFGPGTRLTVL.

This clone has a handful of counts. This chain connects TRBV7-2 to TRBJ2-5, with 9 nucleotides matching TRBD2. CDR3 length equals 16 residues. Looked up from germline, CDR1 is SGHTA and CDR2 is FQGNSA. After removal of 4 bases from V and 2 bases from J, the junction contained 8 bases not matched to a gene. CDR3 in amino acids: CASSSAVAGAQETQYF. The CDR3 DNA reads as TGTGCCAGCAGCTCCGCGGTAGCGGGGGCACAAGAGACCCAGTACTTC.

The chain couples TRBV5-1 to TRBJ1-1; 8 nucleotides agree with TRBD1. CDR3 length equals 14 residues. Germline V CDR1 and CDR2: SGHRS, YFSETQ. Trimming cost V 4 bases and J 3 bases; bases outside gene matches: 5. This CDR3 is CASSPGGRYTEAFF. As DNA, the CDR3 is TGCGCCAGCAGCCCAGGGGGCCGGTACACTGAAGCTTTCTTT.

The genes are TRBV7-2 and TRBJ2-2; TRBD2 aligns across 13 bases. CDR3 length: 16 residues. Germline assignment: CDR1 SGHTA and CDR2 FQGNSA. Germline trimming cut 5 bases from V and 3 bases from J; bases unmatched to any gene: 3. CDR3 sequence (DNA): TGTGCCAGCAGCCAACTAGCGGGGGGGCACACCGGGGAGCTGTTTTTT. This encodes CASSQLAGGHTGELFF.

This rearrangement joins TRBV7-8 to TRBJ2-1, with TRBD2 matching over 7 bases. V was clipped by 0 bases and J by 4 bases; unmatched bases: 21. Germline CDR1 reads SGHVS; CDR2 reads FQNEAQ. This CDR3 comprises 21 residues. The CDR3 DNA follows: TGTGCCAGCAGCTTAGCGCTCGGAGTTGGGACTAAGCCCCCACCTTACAATGAGCAGTTCTTC. Its protein is CASSLALGVGTKPPPYNEQFF. The whole variable domain, remainder taken from reference TRBV7-8 and TRBJ2-1, is GAGVSQSPRYKVAKRGQDVALRCDPISGHVSLFWYQQALGQGPEFLTYFQNEAQLDKSGLPSDRFFAERPEGSVSTLKIQRTQQEDSAVYLCASSLALGVGTKPPPYNEQFFGPGTRLTVL.

This clone was seen a few times. The CDR3 loop is CASSVGLAGDQETQYF. The CDR3 nucleotides are TGTGCCAGCAGTGTCGGACTAGCGGGGGACCAAGAGACCCAGTACTTC. The gene calls are TRBV2 and TRBJ2-5; TRBD2 agrees at 13 bases. This CDR3 has 16 residues. Germline CDR1 SNHLY, CDR2 FYNNEI. V trimming: 4 bases; J trimming: 0 bases; junction bases outside the gene matches: 2.

This clone appeared a few times. The rearrangement uses TRBV5-1 and TRBJ1-1; 8 bases align to TRBD1. V lost 4 bases and J lost 4; bases outside the gene matches: 6. The V gene's germline CDR1 is SGHRS and CDR2 YFSETQ. This CDR3 comprises 14 residues. The DNA of the CDR3 is TGCGCCAGCAGCCAGGGGGCCGAGGGCACTGAAGCTTTCTTT. It is translated as CASSQGAEGTEAFF.

This clone was picked up a small number of times. The chain recombines TRBV6-6 with TRBJ2-7; weak D call: TRBD2 (6 bases). Trimming took off 11 bases at V and 5 bases at J, with 19 bases between the two ends. This CDR3 region has 13 residues. Germline CDR1 reads MNHNY; CDR2 reads SVGAGI (reference sequence). The CDR3 nucleotides read TGTGCCGGACGGGACTCCCAGAGGGACGAGCAGTACTTC. This gives the protein CAGRDSQRDEQYF.

Remarks on this clone: At the DNA level, this CDR3 is encoded by other sequences in the same sample as well. The chain employs TRBV4-1 and TRBJ2-5; D not resolved. V was pared by 0 bases and J by 5 bases, with 4 bases between. The CDR3 has 12 residues. Germline CDR1 reads MGHRA; CDR2 reads YSYEKL. This CDR3 is CASSQDRETQYF. The CDR3 region has the DNA TGCGCCAGCAGCCAAGATCGGGAGACCCAGTACTTC.

The sample holds a few counts of this clone. The chain couples TRBV19 to TRBJ2-1; tentative D call: TRBD2 (5 bases). This CDR3 comprises 13 residues. Deletions cut 1 base from V and 9 bases from J, with 10 bases between. The V gene's germline CDR1 is LNHDA and CDR2 SQIVND (reference sequence). The CDR3 nucleotides are TGTGCCAGTAGTATAGCGGGCCGGGGTGAGCAGTTCTTC. This encodes CASSIAGRGEQFF.

This clone was detected only a few times. The chain joins TRBV2 to TRBJ1-2, with TRBD1 identical over 7 bases. This CDR3 comprises 14 residues. J lost 4 bases, V lost 1 base, and 3 bases had no gene match. From germline, CDR1 is SNHLY and CDR2 FYNNEI. The CDR3 sequence is CASSEEGQFYGYTF. CDR3 bases: TGTGCCAGCAGTGAAGAGGGACAGTTCTATGGCTACACCTTC. Together with reference TRBV2 and TRBJ1-2, the CDR3 gives the full variable domain: EPEVTQTPSHQVTQMGQEVILRCVPISNHLYFYWYRQILGQKVEFLVSFYNNEISEKSEIFDDQFSVERPDGSNFTLKIRSTKLEDSAMYFCASSEEGQFYGYTFGSGTRLTVV.

This clone was detected a few times. For the CDR3, the DNA is TGTGCCACCAGCACCGGGAACACAGATACGCAGTATTTT. This translates into CATSTGNTDTQYF. The chain joins TRBV15 to TRBJ2-3, with D maybe TRBD2 (5 bases). The length of the CDR3 is 13 residues. Germline V gene sequence: CDR1 LNHNV, CDR2 YYDKDF (reference sequence). Trimming removed 4 bases at V and 2 bases at J, with 7 bases between.

V and J are TRBV18 and TRBJ2-7; 7 positions agree with TRBD1. The V gene end was trimmed by 3 bases and the J gene end by 1 base; junction bases not matched to a gene: 9. Germline V gene data show CDR1 as KGHSH and CDR2 as LQKENI. The CDR3 sequence is 16 residues long. The CDR3 DNA reads TGTGCCAGCTCACCTGGAAGGGACAGCTTGTCCTACGAGCAGTACTTC. Its translation: CASSPGRDSLSYEQYF. The whole variable domain, filled in from reference TRBV18 and TRBJ2-7, reads NAGVMQNPRHLVRRRGQEARLRCSPMKGHSHVYWYRQLPEEGLKFMVYLQKENIIDESGMPKERFSAEFPKEGPSILRIQQVVRGDSAAYFCASSPGRDSLSYEQYFGPGTRLTVT.

V usage is TRBV11-2 and J usage is TRBJ2-3, with TRBD1 matching over 8 bases. The CDR3 spans 14 residues. The germline CDR1 and CDR2 sequences are SGHAT and FQNNGV. V lost 7 bases, J lost 8 bases, and 11 bases stayed unmatched. The CDR3, as DNA: TGTGCCAGCACCCTCACAGGGGGTCAAGTTACGCAGTATTTT. It specifies CASTLTGGQVTQYF.

This rearrangement joins TRBV2 to TRBJ1-6, with 9 bases lining up with TRBD1. The CDR3 length is 14 residues. Germline V CDR1 and CDR2: SNHLY, FYNNEI. V shed 8 bases and J 8 bases; nucleotides not matched to a gene: 7. The CDR3 bases are TGTGCCAGCGTTCTTGGACAGGGGTATTCACCCCTCCACTTT. Residues: CASVLGQGYSPLHF.

This clone appeared a few times. The rearrangement joins TRBV5-1 to TRBJ2-5; D not certain. The CDR3 has 15 residues. Germline V gene lookup returns CDR1 SGHRS and CDR2 YFSETQ. The germline V and J ends were trimmed by 2 bases and 0 bases, with 11 bases remaining between them. CDR3 nucleotide sequence: TGCGCCAGCAGCTTAACCGGCAGGTACCAAGAGACCCAGTACTTC. Translation gives CASSLTGRYQETQYF.

This chain links TRBV7-7 with TRBJ2-3; 9 bases map to TRBD1. Trimming at V came to 5 bases and at J to 4 bases, leaving 7 bases not matched to a gene. The germline CDR1 and CDR2 sequences are SSHAT and FNYEAQ (reference sequence). CDR3 length: 15 amino acids. The CDR3 DNA reads TGTGCCAGCAGCCGGGGACAGGGAAAGGCAGATACGCAGTATTTT. Amino acids: CASSRGQGKADTQYF.